A single T cell receptor beta chain is shown here with its context. What antigen it recognizes has not been identified. Base-call qualities are not available, and no considerably larger clone is one nucleotide away. The data belong to a study of cytomegalovirus exposure and HLA in healthy donors (dated by TCRdb to the late 2010s). Broadly, across the study: In an earlier analysis of under 750 of the donors, 276 Gb of sequence data and 90 million to 120 million unique TCR beta sequences from 180 million or so T cells were reported. In a later analysis, previously published TCR beta repertoires from 550 to 750 donors were re-analyzed and high-resolution HLA genotyping was added so that TCR occurrence patterns could be studied. The genetic ancestry cluster associated with self-reported Caucasian donors included over 80% of the approximately 430 genotyped donors. The number of donors typed differed by locus, with about 629-640 for A, B, C, DRB1 and DQB1, around 500 for DQA1, 600 to 610 for DPA1, and about 450 for DPB1. Besides the first cohort of approximately 670 subjects, a separate validation cohort made up of 120 different subjects was used. Donor age, sex, ethnicity and CMV serostatus were compiled together with the repertoire data. An early release covering roughly 640 HLA-typed donors comprised approximately 300 gigabases of sequencing data and roughly 86 million unique TCR sequences. The study profiled the T cell repertoires of about 720 subjects by immunosequencing and related them to cytomegalovirus serostatus. The study was designed to test whether signatures of past pathogen exposure could be identified by cataloging public T cell receptors. Across roughly 420 genotyped donors of the cohort, an average of roughly 230,000 unique TCR beta nucleotide sequences per donor were sequenced, and approximately 17% of those sequences were non-productive. HLA typing included class I and class II loci at four-digit resolution. All discovery cohort repertoires had been generated using a single sequencing platform. High-throughput TCR immunosequencing, statistical association of individual TCRs with disease status, and machine learning were combined to predict cytomegalovirus infection status. In a later genetic analysis, genome-wide SNP genotypes for about three fifths of the roughly 670 donors were used, and that subset was treated as a discovery cohort. Because of strong linkage in the cohort, roughly five DR-DQ haplotypes were treated as single units for association and clustering. The later analysis used no new phenotypic data to find candidate immune exposures, relying instead on TCR beta sequences and their occurrence across donors. In an earlier analysis of roughly 540 of the donors, high-throughput TCR beta sequencing was used to judge whether each TCR beta V gene segment behaved as functional or pseudogenic.

Beyond this particular receptor, the publication reports: A cluster of highly shared sequence variants was judged likely to be a technical artifact of the sequencing pipeline. In this cohort, only TCR beta chains were sequenced, and detectable features were limited by the absence of alpha or paired-chain data. Strong co-occurrence of HLA alleles, especially DR and DQ, made assigning TCR associations to individual alleles difficult. In a later analysis, TCR association rates were found to vary across HLA loci, with the most associated TCRs seen for DRB1 alleles and the fewest for HLA-C alleles. Because HLA typing was missing for some donors at each locus, association tests included only the typed subset. An association between a missense DCLRE1C variant and V-gene and J-gene trimming of TCR beta chains was found in a later genetic analysis and replicated in an independent cohort. Linkage disequilibrium might explain the correlated functional status among segregating V segments, but an unknown experimental factor could not be excluded. The presence/absence analyses assumed that sequencing depth was roughly uniform across donors, and that assumption may not be true. The study gave a list of 150 to 200 TCR beta chains associated with cytomegalovirus. According to a later analysis, most CMV-associated TCR beta chains appeared to be HLA-restricted, and the HLA associations seemed to be driven largely by CMV exposure. A further reported finding was that TCR beta sequences accurately predicted the HLA-A and HLA-B alleles for most subjects in the first cohort. The authors suggested that the approach could potentially be extended to other disease states and immunological phenotypes. Compared with the approximately 700-donor mean, donors in an Asian-associated ancestry cluster had fewer N-insertions in productive TCRs, according to a later genetic analysis. Specific HLA alleles were associated with 15,000 to 20,000 TCR beta sequences at a false discovery rate of 0.05 in a later analysis. In vitro tests confirmed that a few of the cytomegalovirus-associated TCR beta chains recognize cytomegalovirus antigens. An earlier analysis of around 540 of the donors showed that most TCR beta V segments appeared in productive rearrangements either about 87% or about 30% of the time, which broadly matched IMGT annotations. For the cohort, immune exposure information was limited to CMV serostatus. In a later analysis, HLA-associated TCR beta chains were found to be more clonally expanded and to have lower generation probabilities than equally common non-associated chains. The classifier was reported to diagnose cytomegalovirus status with high specificity and sensitivity in both the original cohort and the validation cohort. Because counts were too low, more than 15 rarely observed V segments, including chromosome 9 orphons, were excluded from the earlier analysis of a few hundred of the donors. Most TCR sequences were seen in very few donors, while some public TCRs were found in many individuals. Because the 87-base-pair reads could not distinguish some IMGT-functional V segments, including TRBV6-2 and TRBV6-3, those segments were excluded. Several of the top co-occurrence clusters appeared to be linked to parvovirus B19, influenza, CMV and Epstein-Barr virus, according to a later analysis.

Library preparation employed the immunoSEQ multiplex PCR assay. For the multiplex PCR, a mixture combining 60 forward primers for TCR Vbeta segments and 13 reverse primers for TCR Jbeta segments was used. The CDR3 region of rearranged TCR beta genes was amplified from genomic DNA by a multiplex PCR assay. On the Illumina HiSeq System, the amplified TCR beta libraries were sequenced as 87-base-pair reads. Processing in the source paper ran as follows. A later analysis tallied 75 million to 95 million unique TCR beta chains across the 666 repertoires, and approximately 9.9 million of those chains were shared by two or more donors. A nearest-neighbor algorithm error-corrected the raw reads and collapsed the reads into unique sequences, merging closely related sequences to remove PCR and sequencing errors. To assign V, D and J gene segments, CDR3 sequences were aligned to IMGT reference sequences. For a sequence to be retained, a match of at least six nucleotides to both a V gene segment and a J gene segment was required. Rearrangements were called productive when the CDR3 lacked stop codons and stayed in frame with V and J; all others were non-productive. Following IMGT convention, CDR3 was defined as the stretch from the second conserved V-encoded cysteine up to the conserved J-encoded phenylalanine. Sequences without an unambiguous match to a single V gene segment were excluded from the earlier analysis of a few hundred of the donors. An earlier analysis of 500 to 700 of the donors classified V segments as functional when productive rearrangements were above 56.7% and as segregating when the standard deviation between donors was above 5%. To diagnose cytomegalovirus status from the catalog of TCR beta chain sequences, a statistical classification framework was built. In a later analysis, TCR nucleotide sequences were compared against IMGT/GENE-DB human TR gene sequences so that V and J genes could be assigned. Using the TCRdist pipeline, a later analysis assigned CDR3 sequences along with most-parsimonious VDJ recombination scenarios. A later analysis defined each TCR beta chain by its CDR3 amino acid sequence plus V-gene family, and excluded reads lacking a unique V-gene family. A later analysis removed roughly 590 highly shared, low-generation-probability nucleotide sequences to deal with suspected cross-contamination and a sequencing artifact. In a later analysis, a clonal expansion index for each public chain was calculated from normalized within-repertoire ranks of inferred template counts. In a later analysis, generation probabilities were computed using a VDJ recombination model fitted to out-of-frame rearrangements, and the results were checked against IGoR. In a later analysis, TCR-TCR, TCR-HLA and TCR-CMV co-occurrence was scored with hypergeometric tests, and a repertoire-size bias correction was applied to TCR pairs. False discovery rates were estimated in a later analysis by permuting HLA or CMV assignments 20 times. In a later analysis, co-occurring TCRs were grouped using DBSCAN, and TCRdist sequence similarity was added for clustering within HLA-allele-positive subsets. For co-occurrence clustering, repertoires with fewer than 30,000 or more than 120,000 public chains were excluded, along with five repertoires with anomalous nucleotide sharing. Here the immuneACCESS table is served through TCRdb, limited to in-frame sequences with V and J called. Missing clones are a known gap in these copies; in checked studies unresolved V genes cover under half, and the rest lacks a known reason. V and J calls and clone size follow that table, whereas D and trimming were derived from the DNA. The table for this sample lists some 200,000 clones; about 13% of them were counted only once. The ten largest account for under 10% of the sample.

V is pared back by 5 bases and J by 6 bases, with 16 bases lying between the germline termini. CDR1 and CDR2, per the germline V gene (reference sequence), are SEHNR and FQNEAQ. From the cysteine up to the phenylalanine, the CDR3 has a length of 14 residues. Only CDR3 DNA is held: 42 bases, read in frame from base 1. The cohort was made up of about 670 healthy bone marrow donors. All cohort members were sampled while nominally healthy, although unrecorded immune exposures were likely present. The donor tested CMV seropositive and was one of the 289 seropositive cohort members. Every donor gave a peripheral blood sample, and the peripheral blood mononuclear cells from that sample were used for TCR beta sequencing. Genomic DNA extraction from the blood cell samples was performed with the Qiagen DNeasy Blood Extraction Kit.

The chain uses TRBV7-9 and TRBJ1-2, and TRBD1 may be the D gene, going by 5 matching bases. The source of this sequence is a man aged 50-59 years in good health and CMV-seropositive. The sequenced material came from PBMCs. CDR3 protein: CASSPGRKQDGYTF. The nucleotide sequence is TGTGCCAGCAGCCCGGGGAGGAAACAGGATGGCTACACCTTC.